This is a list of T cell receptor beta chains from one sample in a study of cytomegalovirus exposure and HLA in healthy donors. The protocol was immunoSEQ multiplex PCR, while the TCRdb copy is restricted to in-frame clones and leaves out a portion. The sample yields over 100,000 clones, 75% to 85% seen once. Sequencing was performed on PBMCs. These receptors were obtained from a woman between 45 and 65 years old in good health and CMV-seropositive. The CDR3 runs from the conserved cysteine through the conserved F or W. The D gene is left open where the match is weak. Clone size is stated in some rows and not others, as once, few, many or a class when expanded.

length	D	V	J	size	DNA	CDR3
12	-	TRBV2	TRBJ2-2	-	TGTGCCAGCAGTGAAGGGAGGGGAGAGCTGTTTTTT	CASSEGRGELFF
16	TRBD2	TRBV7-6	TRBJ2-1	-	TGTGCCAGCAGCTTGGGACTAGCGGGAGGATCGGATGAGCAGTTCTTC	CASSLGLAGGSDEQFF
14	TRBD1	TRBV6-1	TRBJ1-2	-	TGTGCCAGCAGAGAAACAGGGGGCGCTTCTGGCTACACCTTC	CASRETGGASGYTF
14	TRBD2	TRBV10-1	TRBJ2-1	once	TGCGCCAGCAGCTTTACCGGGACTAGCAACGAGCAGTTCTTC	CASSFTGTSNEQFF
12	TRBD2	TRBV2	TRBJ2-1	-	TGTGCCAGCAGTGATTTGGGACTAGCTCAGTTCTTC	CASSDLGLAQFF
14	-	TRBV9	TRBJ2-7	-	TGTGCCAGCAGCGTCGGGACAACGGCCTACGAGCAGTACTTC	CASSVGTTAYEQYF
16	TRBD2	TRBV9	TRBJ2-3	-	TGTGCCAGCAGCGTAGGACCAGCGGGAGCGGTAGATACGCAGTATTTT	CASSVGPAGAVDTQYF
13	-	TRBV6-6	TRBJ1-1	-	TGTGCCAGCAGTATAACAAGGAACACTGAAGCTTTCTTT	CASSITRNTEAFF
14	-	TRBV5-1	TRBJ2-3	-	TGCGCCAGCAGCTCCCCAGACGGGACAGATACGCAGTATTTT	CASSSPDGTDTQYF
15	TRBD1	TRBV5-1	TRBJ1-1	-	TGCGCCAGCCTGGGGGACAGCGGACTGAACACTGAAGCTTTCTTT	CASLGDSGLNTEAFF
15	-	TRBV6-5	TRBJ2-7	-	TGTGCCAGCAGGAGAGAGGGACTCCGAAGATACGAGCAGTACTTC	CASRREGLRRYEQYF
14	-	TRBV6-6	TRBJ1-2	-	TGTGCCAGCAGTTACTCCTCAGGGGACTATGGCTACACCTTC	CASSYSSGDYGYTF
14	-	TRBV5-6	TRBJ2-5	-	TGTGCCAGCAGCGAGGGGACACGCCAAGAGACCCAGTACTTC	CASSEGTRQETQYF
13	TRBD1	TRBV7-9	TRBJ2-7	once	TGTGCCAGCAGCTACGGACAGGGCCTTGAGCAGTACTTC	CASSYGQGLEQYF
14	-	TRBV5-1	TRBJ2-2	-	TGCGCCAGCAGCGCCAATACAGGCCCCGGGGAGCTGTTTTTT	CASSANTGPGELFF
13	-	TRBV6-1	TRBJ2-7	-	TGTGCCAGCAGTGGCAGAAGCTCCTACGAGCAGTACTTC	CASSGRSSYEQYF
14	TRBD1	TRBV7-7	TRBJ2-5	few	TGTGCTAGCAGCTTACAGGGGGCCCAAGAGACCCAGTACTTC	CASSLQGAQETQYF
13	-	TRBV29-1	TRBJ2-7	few	TGCAGCGTTGAAGGGCAGGGTCAATACGAGCAGTACTTC	CSVEGQGQYEQYF
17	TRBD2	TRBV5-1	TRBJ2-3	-	TGCGCCAGCAGCACTGGACTAGCGGGGGGGCTCCGGGATACGCAGTATTTT	CASSTGLAGGLRDTQYF
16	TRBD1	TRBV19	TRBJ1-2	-	TGTGCCAGTAGTATCCACCGCGGGACAGTGAACTATGGCTACACCTTC	CASSIHRGTVNYGYTF
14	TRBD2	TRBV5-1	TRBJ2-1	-	TGCGCCAGCAGCTTACTAGCGGGGCCCGGTGAGCAGTTCTTC	CASSLLAGPGEQFF
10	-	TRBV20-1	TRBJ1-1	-	TGCAGTGCTGCGGACACTGAAGCTTTCTTT	CSAADTEAFF
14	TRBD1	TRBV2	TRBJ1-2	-	TGTGCCAGCACACGGGACAGGGTGGGAGGCGGCTACACCTTC	CASTRDRVGGGYTF
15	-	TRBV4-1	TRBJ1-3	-	TGCGCCAGCAGCCAAGGTCAGGGACTCATAAACACCATATATTTT	CASSQGQGLINTIYF